The rows below give T cell receptor beta chains drawn from one sample of a study of T cells in Graves' hyperthyroidism and ophthalmopathy. Each CDR3 protein gets one entry after TCRdb re-called the multiplex PCR reads with MiXCR. The sample has over 250,000 distinct CDR3 sequences, roughly 22% seen once. The sample comprised blood. The receptor set was obtained from a man aged 25-45 years with Graves' ophthalmopathy. CDR3s include the opening cysteine and the closing phenylalanine or tryptophan. D genes are given only for firm matches. Size tells how often a clone was seen (once, few, many) or the class of an expanded clone, and some rows leave it out.

TGTGCCACCAGTGATAAAATTCCAGGGGACGATCAGCCCCAGCATTTT	CATSDKIPGDDQPQHF	-	TRBV24-1	TRBJ1-5	-
TGTGCCAGCAGTACCCCAGGACAGAATCCTTACTATGGCTACACCTTC	CASSTPGQNPYYGYTF	-	TRBV28	TRBJ1-2	-
TGCGCCAGCAGCTTGTCGGCAGCTTACAATGAGCAGTTCTTC	CASSLSAAYNEQFF	-	TRBV5-1	TRBJ2-1	-
TGTGCCAGCAGCCGCCGGGACTGGAACACAGATACGCAGTATTTT	CASSRRDWNTDTQYF	many	TRBV7-2	TRBJ2-3	-
TGTGCCAGCAGCGCCGGGGACAGCCCGACAGATACGCAGTATTTT	CASSAGDSPTDTQYF	few	TRBV9	TRBJ2-3	TRBD1
TGTGCCAGCAGTATCGGGACAGGTCGTCCCTACGAGCAGTACTTC	CASSIGTGRPYEQYF	many	TRBV12-3/TRBV12-4	TRBJ2-7	TRBD1
TGCGCCAGCAGCTCCCAGCTACGCTACGAGCAGTACTTC	CASSSQLRYEQYF	-	TRBV5-1	TRBJ2-7	-
TGTGCCAGCAGTTTAGGAAACAGGGTTGCACCCCTCCACTTT	CASSLGNRVAPLHF	few	TRBV12-3/TRBV12-4	TRBJ1-6	-
TGTGCCAGCAGCTTATCGGGAAACAACAATGAGCAGTTCTTC	CASSLSGNNNEQFF	few	TRBV7-9	TRBJ2-1	-
TGCAGTGCTAGAACAGGGGGAAACACCGGGGAGCTGTTTTTT	CSARTGGNTGELFF	many	TRBV20-1	TRBJ2-2	TRBD1
TGTGCCACCAGTGACGGAGGGACAGGGAACTATGGCTACACCTTC	CATSDGGTGNYGYTF	once	TRBV24-1	TRBJ1-2	TRBD1
TGTGCCAGCACCCTGGACTGGAACACTGAAGCTTTCTTT	CASTLDWNTEAFF	many	TRBV18	TRBJ1-1	-
TGTGCCAGCTCACCACCGGGGGGCTCACAAGAGACCCAGTACTTC	CASSPPGGSQETQYF	few	TRBV18	TRBJ2-5	-
TGCAGCGTTAAGGCGGGACAGGGACGAACCGGGGAGCTGTTTTTT	CSVKAGQGRTGELFF	-	TRBV29-1	TRBJ2-2	TRBD1
TGTGCCAGCAGCTTGGGTAGCAGGGTGACAGATACGCAGTATTTT	CASSLGSRVTDTQYF	few	TRBV7-9	TRBJ2-3	-
TGTGCCAGCAGTACCGGGACTACCACATCCTACGAGCAGTACTTC	CASSTGTTTSYEQYF	once	TRBV2	TRBJ2-7	TRBD2
TGCAGTGCTAGAGATTTGGCTAGCGGCTCCTACGAGCAGTACTTC	CSARDLASGSYEQYF	many	TRBV20-1	TRBJ2-7	TRBD2
TGTGCCAGCAGTTTAGTGGCGGGGGCTGGGACCGGGGAGCTGTTTTTT	CASSLVAGAGTGELFF	-	TRBV28	TRBJ2-2	-
TGTGCCAGCACCCGTGGGGAGAGATACAATGAGCAGTTCTTC	CASTRGERYNEQFF	-	TRBV7-2	TRBJ2-1	-
TGCGCCAGCAGTGAGTTCAATTTAGCGGATACGCAGTATTTT	CASSEFNLADTQYF	many	TRBV10-1	TRBJ2-3	-
TGTGCCAGCAGCTTAGAGGGACGCTCGGGGGATACGCAGTATTTT	CASSLEGRSGDTQYF	many	TRBV11-3	TRBJ2-3	-
TGTGCCAGCAGCACCCCGGGACTAGAAAGGTTTGAGCAGTTCTTC	CASSTPGLERFEQFF	-	TRBV28	TRBJ2-1	TRBD2
TGTGCCACCAGTGAATCAGGGGCGCGTCAGCCCCAGCATTTT	CATSESGARQPQHF	few	TRBV24-1	TRBJ1-5	-
TGTGCCAGCAGTTTTGGACTAGCGGGAGGGCCCGGGGAGCTGTTTTTT	CASSFGLAGGPGELFF	-	TRBV27	TRBJ2-2	TRBD2
TGTGCCAGTAGTCCCCGACAGGGACCGAACACTGAAGCTTTCTTT	CASSPRQGPNTEAFF	many	TRBV19	TRBJ1-1	TRBD1
TGCGCCAGCAGCTTGGAGGCCGCCAGGGGGTTCTACAATGAGCAGTTCTTC	CASSLEAARGFYNEQFF	few	TRBV5-1	TRBJ2-1	TRBD1
TGTGCCAGCTCCAAGGGTGGGGTCAACTCTGGAAACACCATATATTTT	CASSKGGVNSGNTIYF	-	TRBV5-5	TRBJ1-3	-
TGCAGTGCTAGTCAAACCGTTGAGCAGTTCTTC	CSASQTVEQFF	-	TRBV20-1	TRBJ2-1	-